This T cell receptor (beta chain) was recorded in a study of T cell changes during pregnancy in multiple sclerosis. The V end was cut by 5 bases, the J end by 0 bases, with 11 bases between. This CDR3 region has 14 residues. CDR1 is SEHNR and CDR2 is FQNEAQ in the germline V gene (reference sequence). In its sample, this clone was seen many times. Only in-frame clones appear in the TCRdb table, and some are missing; sequencing was by immunoSEQ multiplex PCR. The sample holds approximately 45,000 clones, 92% seen once. The source is a female donor with multiple sclerosis, enrolled in a pregnancy study. The chain joins TRBV7-9 to TRBJ2-7; possible D gene TRBD2, 6 bases. This sample comprised CD4+ T cells from peripheral blood mononuclear cells, obtained in the first trimester of pregnancy. The DNA of the CDR3 is TGTGCCAGCAGCACAAGGGACTTCTCCTACGAGCAGTACTTC. It codes for CASSTRDFSYEQYF.